This T cell receptor beta chain was found in a study of T-cell reconstitution after alpha-beta-depleted transplantation in children. The authors prepared the TCRbeta library with unique molecular identifiers. TCRdb ran MiXCR on the PCR reads and lists one entry per CDR3 protein. Of roughly 610,000 distinct CDR3 sequences listed, roughly a tenth are singletons. Trimming removed 5 bases at V and 11 bases at J, with 21 bases between. Germline V CDR1 and CDR2: DFQATT, SNEGSKA (reference sequence). This CDR3 spans 13 amino acids. This receptor was obtained from a human donor who donated a stem cell graft to a child with acute myeloid leukemia. The V call is TRBV20-1, the J call TRBJ1-1; possible D gene TRBD1, 6 bases. The material was PBMCs from the stem cell graft donor, obtained from the stem cell graft. As DNA, the CDR3 is TGCAGTGCTTTACAGGGAAACGCCCGTGGGGCTTTCTTT. Amino acids: CSALQGNARGAFF.